One T cell receptor beta chain is described in this entry. This clonotype turned up a few times. No cognate antigen has been identified for it. No much larger clone is present one base from it, and per-base qualities are unavailable. Ficoll-Paque density gradient centrifugation was the method used to isolate PBMCs. These data are taken from a study of T-cell memory formation after mild COVID-19 (dated by TCRdb to the early 2020s). For the study in its entirety: Most TCR sequence clusters were specific to one of the two donors. T-cell clones expanding and contracting after mild COVID-19 in a couple of donors were tracked by longitudinal TCRalpha and TCRbeta repertoire sequencing. The cohort comprised two young, previously healthy adult volunteers, one female and one male. What the authors observed across the whole study: Contracting CD4+ clones were located mainly in the CM and EM memory subsets, whereas CD8+ clones were found to be enriched in EMRA. The study covered only a couple of mild cases, and larger cohorts including severe cases with pre-infection samples were considered necessary. Whether the second-wave clones peaking on day 37 were SARS-CoV-2 specific was not confirmed. From day 15 to 85, contracting clones showed balanced CD4/CD8 phenotypes, whereas a second wave of clones that expanded from day 15 to 37 leaned towards CD4+. Some responding clones were found in pre-infection memory, which suggests that pre-existing cross-reactive memory T cells took part in the SARS-CoV-2 response.

Its CDR3 holds 13 amino acids, cysteine through phenylalanine. Only the CDR3 portion is preserved as DNA: 39 bases, with reading frame beginning at the first base. V is reduced by 4 bases and J by 4 bases, leaving a spacing of 9 bases between them. For CDR1 and CDR2, the germline V gene lists SGHTA and FQGNSA. The listed sequencing device is Illumina NovaSeq 6000. Using 5'RACE with constant-segment primers, TCRalpha and TCRbeta cDNA libraries were constructed, with sample barcodes and unique molecular identifiers added in the process. RNA was extracted from every sample with Trizol reagent. Amplification of the libraries took two PCR steps, and the second step added a second sample barcode plus Illumina TruSeq adapters. Sequencing of the libraries was done on an Illumina NovaSeq, producing 2 x 150 bp paired-end reads. In the authors' own workflow: Demultiplexing of reads and collapsing into UMI-guided consensus sequences were performed with migec v1.2.7. Using mixcr v2.1.11, UMI consensuses were aligned to TRA and TRB V and J templates and then assembled into clonotypes. A clonotype was counted as expanded or contracted only when both edgeR and NoisET called the clonotype significant, with the noise models trained on biological replicates. edgeR calls used a false discovery rate-adjusted p below 0.01 and a log2 fold-change threshold of 1. As an exploratory analysis of dynamics, max-normalized trajectories of the 1000 most abundant clonotypes were examined with PCA combined with hierarchical clustering. Separately sequenced CD4+ and CD8+ repertoires were used to assign the CD4 or CD8 phenotype of responding clones. The public reads were reanalyzed by TCRdb: fastp trimming at Q25, MiXCR alignment, in-frame beta chains only. Rows with one shared CDR3 protein collapse into an entry with the most common genes and DNA. What appears here as the V and J calls and clone size reflects TCRdb's work, not the paper's. The sample table holds roughly 200,000 distinct CDR3 sequences, of which 16% were seen once. The ten most abundant clones make up roughly 2.1% of the sample.

Sequencing was done on a sample of PBMCs or a T cell subset sorted from them (not recorded which). The chain is made from TRBV7-2 and TRBJ2-3; a tentative D call is TRBD2 (5 bases match). This sequence originates from an adult woman who had mild COVID-19 (a few samples of this study predate the infection). The sample titles of this study are shuffled in the database, so cell type and time point are left out; the donor was told from shared clones. The CDR3 reads as follows: CASSSHSADTQYF. The base sequence is TGTGCCAGCAGCTCCCATAGCGCAGATACGCAGTATTTT.